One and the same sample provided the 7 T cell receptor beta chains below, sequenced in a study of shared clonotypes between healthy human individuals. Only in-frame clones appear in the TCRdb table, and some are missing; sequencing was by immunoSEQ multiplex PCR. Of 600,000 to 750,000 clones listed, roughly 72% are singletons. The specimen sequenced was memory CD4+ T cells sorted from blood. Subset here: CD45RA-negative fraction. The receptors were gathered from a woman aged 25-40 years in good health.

Written as DNA, the CDR3 is TGTGCCAGCAGCCAAGATTTCGGGAACACCGGGGAGCTGTTTTTT. It translates to CASSQDFGNTGELFF. The V and J genes are TRBV4-2 and TRBJ2-2; D remains unclear. This CDR3 contains 15 residues. V was pared by 0 bases and J by 1 base, with 6 bases between. Per germline, CDR1 LGHNA and CDR2 YNFKEQ.

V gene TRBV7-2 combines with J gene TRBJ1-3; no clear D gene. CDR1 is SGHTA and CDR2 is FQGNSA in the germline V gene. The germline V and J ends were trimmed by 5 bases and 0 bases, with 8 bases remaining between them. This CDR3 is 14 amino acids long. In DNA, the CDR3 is TGTGCCAGCAGCAGATTGATCTCTGGAAACACCATATATTTT. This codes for CASSRLISGNTIYF.

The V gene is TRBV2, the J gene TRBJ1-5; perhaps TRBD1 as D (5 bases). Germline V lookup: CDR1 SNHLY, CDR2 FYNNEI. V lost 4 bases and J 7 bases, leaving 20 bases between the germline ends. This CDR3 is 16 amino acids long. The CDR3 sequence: CASSGRGNGAGQPQHF. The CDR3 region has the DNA TGTGCCAGCAGTGGGAGGGGCAATGGTGCGGGGCAGCCCCAGCATTTT.

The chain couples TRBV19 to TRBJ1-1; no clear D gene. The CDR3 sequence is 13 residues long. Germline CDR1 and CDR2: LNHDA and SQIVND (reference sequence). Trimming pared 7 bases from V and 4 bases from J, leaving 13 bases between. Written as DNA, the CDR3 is TGTGCCAGTAAAGACGTGGCAGGCACTGAAGCTTTCTTT. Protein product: CASKDVAGTEAFF. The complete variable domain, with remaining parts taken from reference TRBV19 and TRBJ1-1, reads DGGITQSPKYLFRKEGQNVTLSCEQNLNHDAMYWYRQDPGQGLRLIYYSQIVNDFQKGDIAEGYSVSREKKESFPLTVTSAQKNPTAFYLCASKDVAGTEAFFGQGTRLTVV.

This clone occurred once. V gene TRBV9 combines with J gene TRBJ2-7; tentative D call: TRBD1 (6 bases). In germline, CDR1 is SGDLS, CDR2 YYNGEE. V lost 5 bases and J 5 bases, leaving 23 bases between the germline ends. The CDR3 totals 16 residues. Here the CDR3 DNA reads TGTGCCAGCAGTGGAAGAAGTACAGGGACGATAAACGAGCAGTACTTC. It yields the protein CASSGRSTGTINEQYF.

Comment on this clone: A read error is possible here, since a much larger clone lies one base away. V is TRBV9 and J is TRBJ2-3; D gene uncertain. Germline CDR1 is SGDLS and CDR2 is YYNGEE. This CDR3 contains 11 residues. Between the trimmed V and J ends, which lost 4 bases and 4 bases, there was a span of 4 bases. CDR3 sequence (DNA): TGTGCCAGCAGCTCCGCAGATACGCAGTATTTT. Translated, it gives CASSSADTQYF.

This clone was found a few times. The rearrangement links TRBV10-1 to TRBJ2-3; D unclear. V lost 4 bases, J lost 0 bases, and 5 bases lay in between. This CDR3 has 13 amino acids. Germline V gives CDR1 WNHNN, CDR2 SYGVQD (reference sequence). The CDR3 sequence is CASSVYSTDTQYF. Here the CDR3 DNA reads TGCGCCAGCAGTGTCTATAGCACAGATACGCAGTATTTT.